A single sample gave rise to the 29 T cell receptor beta chains below, sequenced in a study of T cell responses to AZD1222 COVID-19 vaccine. Profiling relied on immunoSEQ multiplex PCR, and the TCRdb table lists in-frame clones only, not all of them. The data show about 140,000 clones, around 90% seen once. Here the sequenced sample was peripheral blood, taken on day 0 of AZD1222 vaccination. All receptors come from an adult in good health.

V usage is TRBV14 and J usage is TRBJ1-2; TRBD1 matches at 7 bases. Germline CDR1 and CDR2: SGHDN and FVKESK. The CDR3 is 15 residues long. V shed 0 bases and J 3 bases; nucleotides not matched to a gene: 4. The CDR3 region has the DNA TGTGCCAGCAGCCAAGACGCCGGGACAGACTATGGCTACACCTTC. It specifies CASSQDAGTDYGYTF.

V gene TRBV7-9 combines with J gene TRBJ2-5, with no clear D. Germline lookup yields CDR1 SEHNR and CDR2 FQNEAQ (reference sequence). The germline V and J ends were trimmed by 5 bases and 4 bases, with 14 bases remaining between them. The CDR3 loop spans 14 amino acids. The CDR3 DNA sequence: TGTGCCAGCAGCCCGCTCGGACCGACAGAGACCCAGTACTTC. This translates into CASSPLGPTETQYF.

V gene TRBV18 combines with J gene TRBJ1-3; D is perhaps TRBD1 (5 bases). Looked up from germline, CDR1 is KGHSH and CDR2 is LQKENI. This CDR3 spans 14 amino acids. The V and J ends lost 4 bases and 3 bases respectively, with 10 bases between them. CDR3 sequence reads: CASSLTGLGNTIYF. In nucleotides, the CDR3 is TGTGCCAGCTCACTTACAGGTCTTGGAAACACCATATATTTT.

The chain carries TRBV29-1 and TRBJ1-1, with 8 bases lining up with TRBD1. V lost 2 bases, J lost 0 bases, and 2 bases stayed unmatched. The CDR3 has 14 residues. Germline V gene data show CDR1 as SQVTM and CDR2 as ANQGSEA. CDR3 residues: CSVERTGMNTEAFF. In DNA form, the CDR3 reads TGCAGCGTTGAAAGGACAGGGATGAACACTGAAGCTTTCTTT.

Details on this clone: A read error may account for a junction end that differs from germline. This rearrangement joins TRBV11-2 to TRBJ2-7; D is ambiguous. The CDR3 is 12 amino acids. Germline loops: CDR1 SGHAT, CDR2 FQNNGV. In DNA, the CDR3 is TGTGCCAGCAGCTTAGGGTCCTTCGAGCAGTACTTC. Translating gives CASSLGSFEQYF.

This chain links TRBV4-1 with TRBJ2-1, with 10 bases aligning to TRBD2. V lost 8 bases and J lost 5; bases outside the gene matches: 18. The CDR3 consists of 18 residues. Germline-derived CDR1 and CDR2 are MGHRA and YSYEKL. In DNA form, the CDR3 reads TGCGCCAGCCGCCGACTGCCCACTAGCGGGGCCCCCCACAATGAGCAGTTCTTC. Translating it yields CASRRLPTSGAPHNEQFF.

The V and J genes are TRBV6-6 and TRBJ1-2; 9 positions match TRBD1. Per germline, CDR1 MNHNY and CDR2 SVGAGI (reference sequence). The ends lost 6 bases at V and 4 bases at J; junction bases unmatched: 6. The CDR3 covers 14 residues. The CDR3 region is CASRPGGQGYGYTF. CDR3 DNA sequence: TGTGCCAGCAGACCGGGGGGACAGGGCTATGGCTACACCTTC.

V gene TRBV7-9 combines with J gene TRBJ2-1; TRBD2 is a possible D gene (6 bases). The CDR3 has 12 amino acids. The V and J ends lost 5 bases and 7 bases respectively, with 9 bases between them. The germline V gene encodes CDR1 SEHNR and CDR2 FQNEAQ (reference sequence). CDR3 DNA sequence: TGTGCCAGCAGCCGGAGCGGGAATGAGCAGTTCTTC. This codes for CASSRSGNEQFF.

V gene TRBV28 combines with J gene TRBJ2-7, with 7 bases fitting TRBD2. Per germline, CDR1 MDHEN and CDR2 SYDVKM. Trimming cost V 7 bases and J 9 bases; bases outside gene matches: 15. This CDR3 contains 14 residues. This chain's CDR3 is CASTEGGTLRGQYF. As DNA, the CDR3 is TGTGCCAGCACCGAGGGAGGGACTTTACGGGGGCAGTACTTC.

This sequence joins TRBV24-1 and TRBJ1-2; TRBD1 is a possible D gene (5 bases). This CDR3 has 14 amino acids. Germline V lookup: CDR1 KGHDR, CDR2 SFDVKD. V lost 5 bases to trimming and J lost 3 bases, with 12 bases between them. The CDR3 nucleotides read TGTGCCACCAGTGCATCGGGGGTGGACTATGGCTACACCTTC. This sequence encodes CATSASGVDYGYTF.

The sample holds one count of this clone. The rearrangement uses TRBV5-4 and TRBJ2-2, with 7 bases that match TRBD2. The CDR3 has 14 residues. Unmatched junction bases numbered 1, after V lost 0 bases and J lost 5 bases. Germline CDR1 and CDR2: SGHNT and YYREEE (reference sequence). DNA of the CDR3: TGTGCCAGCAGCTTGGCGGGGGGAACCGGGGAGCTGTTTTTT. This sequence encodes CASSLAGGTGELFF.

The genes are TRBV28 and TRBJ1-1, with a tentative D call TRBD1 (5 bases). V was shortened by 5 bases and J by 0 bases, with 7 bases between the two germline ends. CDR1 and CDR2 from the germline V gene are MDHEN and SYDVKM. There are 13 residues in the CDR3. The DNA of the CDR3 is TGTGCCAGCAGTCGGGGGTTGAACACTGAAGCTTTCTTT. This encodes CASSRGLNTEAFF.

The rearrangement joins TRBV18 to TRBJ2-1; D may be TRBD2 (5 bases). Per germline, CDR1 KGHSH and CDR2 LQKENI. V was shortened by 3 bases and J by 2 bases, with 20 bases between the two germline ends. The CDR3 spans 18 residues. This chain's CDR3 is CASSPGPPFGVAYNEQFF. The CDR3 bases are TGTGCCAGCTCACCTGGGCCCCCTTTCGGGGTTGCCTACAATGAGCAGTTCTTC.

The chain couples TRBV21-1 to TRBJ1-6. TRBV21-1 corresponds to a pseudogene. CDR3 length: 17 residues. The CDR3 loop is CASSKSQYGRDNSPLHF. Here the CDR3 DNA reads TGTGCCAGCAGCAAATCTCAGTATGGCAGGGACAATTCACCCCTCCACTTT.

The chain couples TRBV6-5 to TRBJ2-7; D may be TRBD1 or TRBD2 (7 bases each). Per the germline V gene, CDR1 is MNHEY and CDR2 is SVGAGI. CDR3 length equals 14 residues. Trimming cost V 6 bases and J 2 bases, with 14 bases left between them. DNA of the CDR3: TGTGCCAGCAGACTGACAGGGACTACCTACGAGCAGTACTTC. Translated: CASRLTGTTYEQYF.

The chain has TRBV6-2 or TRBV6-3 and TRBJ2-1; maybe TRBD2 (6 bases). The V gene lost 4 bases and the J gene lost 4 bases, with 11 bases spanning the gap. The CDR3 runs 14 residues. Per the germline V gene, CDR1 is MNHEY and CDR2 is SVGEGT. This chain's CDR3 is CASSWGLDYNEQFF. The DNA of the CDR3 is TGTGCCAGCAGTTGGGGACTGGATTACAATGAGCAGTTCTTC.

This clone appeared once. The genes are TRBV7-6 and TRBJ2-3; perhaps TRBD1 as D (6 bases). The CDR3 covers 14 residues. The germline gives CDR1 SGHVS, CDR2 FNYEAQ. Trimming removed 3 bases from V and 2 bases from J, with 9 bases in between. The CDR3: CASSFTGPTDTQYF. The CDR3 nucleotides are TGTGCCAGCAGCTTTACAGGGCCCACAGATACGCAGTATTTT.

J is TRBJ2-2 and V is TRBV5-1; the match to TRBD2 covers 11 bases. The CDR3 covers 17 residues. CDR1 is SGHRS, CDR2 YFSETQ, per germline. Trimming removed 3 bases from V and 6 bases from J; junction bases left unmatched: 10. CDR3 nucleotide sequence: TGCGCCAGCAGCTCGGACCTACTAGCGGGGGTGCCCGGGGAGCTGTTTTTT. This sequence encodes CASSSDLLAGVPGELFF.

A single count supports this clone. This chain uses TRBV20-1 with TRBJ1-6, with D uncertain. Germline CDR1 reads DFQATT; CDR2 reads SNEGSKA (reference sequence). This CDR3 contains 11 residues. The CDR3 DNA reads TGCAGCACCGGGTCCCTTTGGACCCTCCACTTT. It encodes CSTGSLWTLHF.

This chain connects TRBV29-1 to TRBJ1-1, with unresolved D. Deletions cut 3 bases from V and 5 bases from J, with 10 bases between. The CDR3 contains 12 residues. Germline assignment: CDR1 SQVTM and CDR2 ANQGSEA. The CDR3 DNA reads as TGCAGCGTTGATCCGCGAGGGACTGAAGCTTTCTTT. As protein: CSVDPRGTEAFF.

Only one count was recorded for this clone. The J gene is TRBJ2-1, the V gene TRBV7-9; TRBD1 matches at 8 bases. The germline V gene has CDR1 SEHNR and CDR2 FQNEAQ (reference sequence). After removal of 6 bases from V and 5 bases from J, the junction contained 9 bases not matched to a gene. This CDR3 contains 15 residues. The CDR3 here is CASSRAGQEDNEQFF. DNA for the CDR3: TGTGCCAGCAGTAGGGCGGGACAGGAAGACAATGAGCAGTTCTTC.

This chain links TRBV3-1 (or the pseudogene TRBV3-2) with TRBJ2-7; tentatively, D is TRBD1 (5 bases). The CDR3 has 12 amino acids. CDR1 is LGHDT, CDR2 YNNKEL, per germline (reference sequence). V lost 3 bases to trimming and J lost 3 bases, with 6 bases between them. Written as DNA, the CDR3 is TGTGCCAGCAGCCACGACAGCTACGAGCAGTACTTC. Translating it yields CASSHDSYEQYF.

This clone was observed once. This sequence joins TRBV29-1 and TRBJ2-1, with 11 nucleotides matching TRBD2. J lost 15 bases, V lost 5 bases, and 12 bases had no gene match. This CDR3 comprises 13 residues. Germline V gene sequence: CDR1 SQVTM, CDR2 ANQGSEA. CDR3 residues: CSVHLLAGDLSFF. CDR3 bases: TGCAGCGTTCACTTACTAGCGGGGGACCTCTCGTTCTTC.

CDR3 region: CASSLEVKTYEQYF. CDR3 coding DNA: TGCGCCAGCAGCTTGGAGGTGAAGACCTACGAGCAGTACTTC. The chain couples TRBV5-1 to TRBJ2-7; D gene unclear. Germline lookup yields CDR1 SGHRS and CDR2 YFSETQ. The CDR3 loop spans 14 amino acids. V was clipped by 0 bases and J by 2 bases, with 9 bases between them. Full variable domain (rest looked up from reference TRBV5-1 and TRBJ2-7): KAGVTQTPRYLIKTRGQQVTLSCSPISGHRSVSWYQQTPGQGLQFLFEYFSETQRNKGNFPGRFSGRQFSNSRSEMNVSTLELGDSALYLCASSLEVKTYEQYFGPGTRLTVT.

The chain recombines TRBV2 with TRBJ2-3, with 8 nucleotides matching TRBD1. This CDR3 has 13 residues. V was clipped by 9 bases and J by 2 bases; unmatched bases: 4. Germline V CDR1 and CDR2: SNHLY, FYNNEI. CDR3 DNA sequence: TGTGCCAGGACAGGGGAGCACACAGATACGCAGTATTTT. It specifies CARTGEHTDTQYF.

This clone was recorded once. The V and J genes are TRBV20-1 and TRBJ2-7; the match to TRBD2 covers 9 bases. This CDR3 contains 14 residues. Germline values: CDR1 DFQATT, CDR2 SNEGSKA (reference sequence). V trimming: 4 bases; J trimming: 4 bases; junction bases outside the gene matches: 8. The chain's CDR3 is CSATEREVRYEQYF. The CDR3, as DNA: TGCAGTGCTACTGAGCGGGAGGTGAGGTACGAGCAGTACTTC.

The rearrangement links TRBV27 to TRBJ2-5; 8 nucleotides agree with TRBD1. Germline lookup yields CDR1 MNHEY and CDR2 SMNVEV (reference sequence). The CDR3 extends over 13 amino acids. Losses at the gene ends were 4 bases for V and 5 bases for J; bases not matched to a gene: 3. CDR3 amino acids: CASSSGQGETQYF. CDR3 bases: TGTGCCAGCAGTTCTGGACAGGGCGAGACCCAGTACTTC.

The chain couples TRBV10-1 to TRBJ1-2; tentative D call: TRBD1 (6 bases). Trimming removed 0 bases from V and 6 bases from J, with 17 bases in between. The germline gives CDR1 WNHNN, CDR2 SYGVQD (reference sequence). CDR3 size: 16 residues. Written as DNA, the CDR3 is TGCGCCAGCAGTGAGTCGGGGGCAAGCAGGAGGGATGGCTACACCTTC. Its protein is CASSESGASRRDGYTF.

The chain has TRBV5-7 and TRBJ1-2, with D possibly matching TRBD1 (6 bases). TRBV5-7 is an open reading frame whose function is uncertain. V gave up 1 base and J gave up 8 bases, with 12 bases separating them. The CDR3 is made up of 13 amino acids. The CDR3 region is CASSLPQGWGYTF. The CDR3 nucleotides are TGTGCCAGCAGCTTGCCACAGGGTTGGGGCTACACCTTC.